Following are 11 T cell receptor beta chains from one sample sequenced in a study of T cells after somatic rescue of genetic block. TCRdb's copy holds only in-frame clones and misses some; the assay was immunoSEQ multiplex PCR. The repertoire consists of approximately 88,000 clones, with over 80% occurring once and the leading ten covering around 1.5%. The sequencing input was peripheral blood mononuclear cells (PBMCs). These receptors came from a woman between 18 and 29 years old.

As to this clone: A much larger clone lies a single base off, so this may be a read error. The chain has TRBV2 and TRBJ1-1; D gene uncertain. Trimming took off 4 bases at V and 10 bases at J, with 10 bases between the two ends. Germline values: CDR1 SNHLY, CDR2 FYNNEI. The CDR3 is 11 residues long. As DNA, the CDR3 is TGTGCCAGCAGTGTGGGGATGGTAGCTTTCTTT. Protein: CASSVGMVAFF. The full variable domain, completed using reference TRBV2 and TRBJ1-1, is EPEVTQTPSHQVTQMGQEVILRCVPISNHLYFYWYRQILGQKVEFLVSFYNNEISEKSEIFDDQFSVERPDGSNFTLKIRSTKLEDSAMYFCASSVGMVAFFGQGTRLTVV.

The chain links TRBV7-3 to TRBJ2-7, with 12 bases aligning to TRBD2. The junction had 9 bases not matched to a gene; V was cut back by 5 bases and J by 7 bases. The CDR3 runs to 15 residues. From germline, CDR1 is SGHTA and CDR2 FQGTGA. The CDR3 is CASSRWTSGIGEQYF. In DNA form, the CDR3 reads TGTGCCAGCAGCCGTTGGACTAGCGGGATTGGGGAGCAGTACTTC.

CDR3 bases: TGTGCCAGTAGTATTGATAGCGGGGGCTCCCGGGTTCCAGCTCTCGAGCAGTACTTC. It is translated as CASSIDSGGSRVPALEQYF. The V and J genes are TRBV19 and TRBJ2-7; 9 bases line up with TRBD2. The V gene end was trimmed by 3 bases and the J gene end by 6 bases; junction bases not matched to a gene: 21. In germline, CDR1 is LNHDA, CDR2 SQIVND (reference sequence). This CDR3 has 19 amino acids. The full variable domain, with the rest looked up from reference TRBV19 and TRBJ2-7, is DGGITQSPKYLFRKEGQNVTLSCEQNLNHDAMYWYRQDPGQGLRLIYYSQIVNDFQKGDIAEGYSVSREKKESFPLTVTSAQKNPTAFYLCASSIDSGGSRVPALEQYFGPGTRLTVT.

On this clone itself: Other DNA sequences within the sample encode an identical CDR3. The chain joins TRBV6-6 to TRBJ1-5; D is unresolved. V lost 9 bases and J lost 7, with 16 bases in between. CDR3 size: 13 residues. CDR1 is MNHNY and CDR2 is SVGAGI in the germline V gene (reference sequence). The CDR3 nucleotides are TGTGCCAGTAGCCCTTACCGAGAGCAGCCCCAGCATTTT. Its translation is CASSPYREQPQHF.

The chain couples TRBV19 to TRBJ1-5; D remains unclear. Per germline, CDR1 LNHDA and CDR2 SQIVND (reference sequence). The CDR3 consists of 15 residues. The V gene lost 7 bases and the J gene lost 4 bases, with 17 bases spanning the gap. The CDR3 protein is CASTGNPLGNQPQHF. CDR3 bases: TGTGCCAGTACAGGAAATCCCTTGGGGAATCAGCCCCAGCATTTT.

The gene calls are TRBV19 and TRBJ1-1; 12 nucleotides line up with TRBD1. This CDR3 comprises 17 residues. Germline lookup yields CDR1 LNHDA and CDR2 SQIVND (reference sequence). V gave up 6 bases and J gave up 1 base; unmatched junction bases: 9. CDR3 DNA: TGTGCCAGTAGGGCCGGGACAGGGGGCGCCTGGAACACTGAAGCTTTCTTT. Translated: CASRAGTGGAWNTEAFF.

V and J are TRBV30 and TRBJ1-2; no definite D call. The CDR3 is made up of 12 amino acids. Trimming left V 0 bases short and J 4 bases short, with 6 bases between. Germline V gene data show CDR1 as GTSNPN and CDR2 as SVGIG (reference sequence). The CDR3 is CAWSVRSYGYTF. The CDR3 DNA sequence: TGTGCCTGGAGTGTCAGATCCTATGGCTACACCTTC.

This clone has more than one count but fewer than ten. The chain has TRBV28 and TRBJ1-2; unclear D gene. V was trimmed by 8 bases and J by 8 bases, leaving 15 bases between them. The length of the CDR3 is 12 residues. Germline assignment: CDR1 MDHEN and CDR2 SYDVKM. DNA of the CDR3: TGTGCCAGCCAGTACAGTGGCGGGGGCTACACCTTC. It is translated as CASQYSGGGYTF.

The CDR3 bases are TGTGCCAGCAGTTTATCACCCGGGGGACGGGGCGCAGATACGCAGTATTTT. This codes for CASSLSPGGRGADTQYF. The rearrangement uses TRBV28 and TRBJ2-3, with TRBD2 as a possible D gene (6 bases). Deletions cut 1 base from V and 4 bases from J, with 18 bases between. The CDR3 extends over 17 amino acids. CDR1 and CDR2 from the germline V gene are MDHEN and SYDVKM. Full variable domain (missing parts from reference TRBV28 and TRBJ2-3): DVKVTQSSRYLVKRTGEKVFLECVQDMDHENMFWYRQDPGLGLRLIYFSYDVKMKEKGDIPEGYSVSREKKERFSLILESASTNQTSMYLCASSLSPGGRGADTQYFGPGTRLTVL.

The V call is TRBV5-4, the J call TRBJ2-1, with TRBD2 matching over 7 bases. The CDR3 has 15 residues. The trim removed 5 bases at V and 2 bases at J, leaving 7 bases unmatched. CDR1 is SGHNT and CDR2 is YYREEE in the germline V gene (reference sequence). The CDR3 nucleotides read TGTGCCAGCAGGAATAGCGGGCCAACCTACAATGAGCAGTTCTTC. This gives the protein CASRNSGPTYNEQFF. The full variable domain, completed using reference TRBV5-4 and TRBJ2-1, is ETGVTQSPTHLIKTRGQQVTLRCSSQSGHNTVSWYQQALGQGPQFIFQYYREEENGRGNFPPRFSGLQFPNYSSELNVNALELDDSALYLCASRNSGPTYNEQFFGPGTRLTVL.

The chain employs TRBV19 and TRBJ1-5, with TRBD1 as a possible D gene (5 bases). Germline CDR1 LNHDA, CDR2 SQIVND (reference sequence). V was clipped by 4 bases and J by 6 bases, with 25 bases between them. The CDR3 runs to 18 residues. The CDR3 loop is CASSTTDPDRYNGQPQHF. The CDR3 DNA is TGTGCCAGTAGTACCACGGACCCAGACAGATACAACGGTCAGCCCCAGCATTTT. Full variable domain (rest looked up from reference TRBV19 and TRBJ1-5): DGGITQSPKYLFRKEGQNVTLSCEQNLNHDAMYWYRQDPGQGLRLIYYSQIVNDFQKGDIAEGYSVSREKKESFPLTVTSAQKNPTAFYLCASSTTDPDRYNGQPQHFGDGTRLSIL.